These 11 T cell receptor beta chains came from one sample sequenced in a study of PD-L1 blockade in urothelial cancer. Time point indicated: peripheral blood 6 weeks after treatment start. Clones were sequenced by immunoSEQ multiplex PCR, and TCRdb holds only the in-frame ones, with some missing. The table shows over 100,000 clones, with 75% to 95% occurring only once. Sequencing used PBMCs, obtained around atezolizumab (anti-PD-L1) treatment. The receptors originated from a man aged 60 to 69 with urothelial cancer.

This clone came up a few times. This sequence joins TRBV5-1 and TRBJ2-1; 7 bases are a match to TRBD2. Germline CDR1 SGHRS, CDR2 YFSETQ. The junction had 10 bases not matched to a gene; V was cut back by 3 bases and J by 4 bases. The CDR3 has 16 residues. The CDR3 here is CASSSEGGTTYNEQFF. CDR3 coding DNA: TGCGCCAGCAGCTCGGAGGGAGGGACTACGTACAATGAGCAGTTCTTC. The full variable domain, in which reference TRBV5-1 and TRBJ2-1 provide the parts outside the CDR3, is KAGVTQTPRYLIKTRGQQVTLSCSPISGHRSVSWYQQTPGQGLQFLFEYFSETQRNKGNFPGRFSGRQFSNSRSEMNVSTLELGDSALYLCASSSEGGTTYNEQFFGPGTRLTVL.

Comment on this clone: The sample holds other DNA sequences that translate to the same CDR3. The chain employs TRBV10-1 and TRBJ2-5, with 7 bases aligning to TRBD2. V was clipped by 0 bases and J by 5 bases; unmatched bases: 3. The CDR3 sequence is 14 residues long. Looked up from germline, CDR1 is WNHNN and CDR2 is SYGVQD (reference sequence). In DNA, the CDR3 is TGCGCCAGCAGTGAGTCGGGAGGGTCCGAGACCCAGTACTTC. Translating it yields CASSESGGSETQYF.

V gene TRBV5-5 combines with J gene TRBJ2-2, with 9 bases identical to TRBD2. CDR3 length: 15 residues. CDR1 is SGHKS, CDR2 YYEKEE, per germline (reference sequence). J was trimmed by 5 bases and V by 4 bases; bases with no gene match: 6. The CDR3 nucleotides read TGTGCCAGCAGCCACGCTAGCGGGGAAACCGGGGAGCTGTTTTTT. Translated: CASSHASGETGELFF.

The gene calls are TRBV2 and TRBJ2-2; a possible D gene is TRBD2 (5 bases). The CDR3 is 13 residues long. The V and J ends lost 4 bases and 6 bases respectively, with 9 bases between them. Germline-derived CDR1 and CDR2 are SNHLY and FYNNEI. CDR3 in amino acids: CASSATSSGELFF. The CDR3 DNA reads TGTGCCAGCAGTGCCACTAGTTCCGGGGAGCTGTTTTTT. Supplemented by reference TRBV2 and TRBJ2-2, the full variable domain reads EPEVTQTPSHQVTQMGQEVILRCVPISNHLYFYWYRQILGQKVEFLVSFYNNEISEKSEIFDDQFSVERPDGSNFTLKIRSTKLEDSAMYFCASSATSSGELFFGEGSRLTVL.

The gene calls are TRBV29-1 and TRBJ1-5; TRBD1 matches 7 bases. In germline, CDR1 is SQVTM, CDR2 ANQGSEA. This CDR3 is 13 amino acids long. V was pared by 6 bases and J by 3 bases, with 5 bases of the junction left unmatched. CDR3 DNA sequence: TGCAGCGTGAAAACAGGGGTCAATCAGCCCCAGCATTTT. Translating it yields CSVKTGVNQPQHF.

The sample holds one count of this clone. CDR3 in DNA: TGTGCCAGCAGCCTCGACACGAACACTGAAGCTTTCTTT. Residues: CASSLDTNTEAFF. This chain connects TRBV7-6 to TRBJ1-1; D not resolved. Per the germline V gene, CDR1 is SGHVS and CDR2 is FNYEAQ. The CDR3 covers 13 residues. V lost 5 bases, J lost 1 base, and 8 bases lay in between.

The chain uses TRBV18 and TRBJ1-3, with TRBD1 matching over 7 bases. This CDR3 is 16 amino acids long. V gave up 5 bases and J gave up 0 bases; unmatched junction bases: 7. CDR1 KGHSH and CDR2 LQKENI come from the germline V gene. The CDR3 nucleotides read TGTGCCAGCTCAAAGGGACAGAAAAGCTCTGGAAACACCATATATTTT. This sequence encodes CASSKGQKSSGNTIYF.

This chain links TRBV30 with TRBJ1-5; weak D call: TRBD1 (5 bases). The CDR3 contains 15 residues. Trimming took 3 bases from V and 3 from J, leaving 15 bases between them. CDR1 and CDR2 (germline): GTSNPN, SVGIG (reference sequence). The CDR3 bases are TGTGCCTGGAGCGCGGGTGAGGGACTCAATCAGCCCCAGCATTTT. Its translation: CAWSAGEGLNQPQHF.

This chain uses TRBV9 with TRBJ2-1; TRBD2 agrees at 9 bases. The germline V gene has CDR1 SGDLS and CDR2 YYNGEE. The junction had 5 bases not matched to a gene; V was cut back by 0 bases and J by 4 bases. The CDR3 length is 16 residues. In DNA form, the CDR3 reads TGTGCCAGCAGCGTAGGTGGCGGGGGGGCGTACAATGAGCAGTTCTTC. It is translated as CASSVGGGGAYNEQFF.

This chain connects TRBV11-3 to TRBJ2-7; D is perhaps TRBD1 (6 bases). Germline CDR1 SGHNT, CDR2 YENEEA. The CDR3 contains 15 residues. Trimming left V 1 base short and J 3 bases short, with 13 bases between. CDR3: CASSLVVVDSYEQYF. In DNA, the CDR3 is TGTGCCAGCAGCTTAGTAGTTGTGGACAGCTACGAGCAGTACTTC.

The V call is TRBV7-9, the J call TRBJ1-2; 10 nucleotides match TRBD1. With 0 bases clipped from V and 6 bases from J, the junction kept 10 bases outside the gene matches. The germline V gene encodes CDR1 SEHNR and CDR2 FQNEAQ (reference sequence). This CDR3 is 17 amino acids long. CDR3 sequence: CASSLAQNRQGADGYTF. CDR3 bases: TGTGCCAGCAGCTTAGCCCAGAACCGACAGGGGGCGGATGGCTACACCTTC.